One and the same sample provided the 29 T cell receptor beta chains below, sequenced in a study of OX40 agonist ivuxolimab in advanced cancers. Method: immunoSEQ multiplex PCR; TCRdb's copy keeps in-frame clones and lacks some. Of about 100,000 clones listed, 75% to 95% are singletons. The material sequenced was CD4+ or CD8+ T cells sorted from blood, taken in a trial of the OX40 agonist ivuxolimab. Every receptor here comes from an adult with an advanced solid tumor such as melanoma, head and neck, liver or kidney cancer.

CDR3 sequence reads: CASSLRQGVTEAFF. The DNA for the CDR3 is TGTGCCAGCAGTTTAAGACAGGGGGTCACTGAAGCTTTCTTT. J is TRBJ1-1 and V is TRBV27, with 9 bases fitting TRBD1. Per the germline V gene, CDR1 is MNHEY and CDR2 is SMNVEV (reference sequence). The length of the CDR3 is 14 residues. The ends lost 2 bases at V and 4 bases at J; junction bases unmatched: 2.

The genes are TRBV9 and TRBJ1-4; possible D gene TRBD1, 6 bases. The CDR3 has 15 residues. Germline assignment: CDR1 SGDLS and CDR2 YYNGEE. Trimming removed 4 bases from V and 6 bases from J, with 16 bases in between. For the CDR3, the DNA is TGTGCCAGCAGCCCTCAGGGGAGGGGATATGAAAAACTGTTTTTT. It yields the protein CASSPQGRGYEKLFF.

The chain employs TRBV7-3 and TRBJ2-3; 8 bases map to TRBD1. The CDR3 has 15 residues. V was pared by 1 base and J by 2 bases, with 2 bases of the junction left unmatched. Germline CDR1 and CDR2: SGHTA and FQGTGA. The CDR3 DNA sequence: TGTGCCAGCAGCTTAATGGGACAGGTCACAGATACGCAGTATTTT. It encodes CASSLMGQVTDTQYF.

For the CDR3, the DNA is TGCGCCAGCAGCCCCCGGGACAGGGGTTACGAGCAGTACTTC. Protein sequence: CASSPRDRGYEQYF. The chain employs TRBV5-1 and TRBJ2-7, with 10 bases aligning to TRBD1. Per the germline V gene, CDR1 is SGHRS and CDR2 is YFSETQ. V dropped 4 bases and J dropped 4; count of bases not matched to a gene: 5. The CDR3 has 14 residues.

This sequence joins TRBV27 and TRBJ2-1; the match to TRBD2 covers 8 bases. The CDR3 loop spans 16 amino acids. Germline-derived CDR1 and CDR2 are MNHEY and SMNVEV (reference sequence). Germline trimming cut 6 bases from V and 1 base from J; bases unmatched to any gene: 8. Here the CDR3 DNA reads TGTGCCAGCAGGCCTGCCGGCGGGAGGTCCTACAATGAGCAGTTCTTC. As protein: CASRPAGGRSYNEQFF.

The CDR3 reads CASSLKRAGDTQYF. In nucleotides, the CDR3 is TGTGCCAGCAGTTTGAAGAGGGCCGGAGATACGCAGTATTTT. The chain uses TRBV6-5 and TRBJ2-3; possible D gene TRBD2, 5 bases. Trimming left V 4 bases short and J 5 bases short, with 13 bases between. CDR1 and CDR2 from the germline V gene are MNHEY and SVGAGI. The CDR3 spans 14 residues.

This chain uses TRBV15 with TRBJ1-5; unclear D gene. Trimming pared 6 bases from V and 1 base from J, leaving 4 bases between. The CDR3 extends over 12 amino acids. Germline V CDR1 and CDR2: LNHNV, YYDKDF (reference sequence). This CDR3 is CATRGSNQPQHF. The CDR3 coding sequence is TGTGCCACCAGGGGGAGCAATCAGCCCCAGCATTTT.

The chain links TRBV25-1 to TRBJ1-1; maybe TRBD1 (5 bases). Per the germline V gene, CDR1 is MGHDK and CDR2 is SYGVNS. The CDR3 sequence is 13 residues long. Trimming left V 6 bases short and J 4 bases short, with 12 bases between. This CDR3 reads CASRKTGGTEAFF. DNA for the CDR3: TGTGCCAGCAGAAAAACAGGCGGCACTGAAGCTTTCTTT.

The genes are TRBV7-2 and TRBJ1-5; D is unclear. Germline V gene sequence: CDR1 SGHTA, CDR2 FQGNSA. The CDR3 totals 13 residues. V lost 0 bases to trimming and J lost 7 bases, with 7 bases between them. The CDR3 bases are TGTGCCAGCAGCTTAGCTTCTCTCCAGCCCCAGCATTTT. Protein: CASSLASLQPQHF.

The chain recombines TRBV7-8 with TRBJ1-3, with D unclear. The germline gives CDR1 SGHVS, CDR2 FQNEAQ. Trimming stripped 3 bases from V and 0 bases from J, with 6 bases between. The CDR3 consists of 14 residues. CDR3 protein: CASSLGFSGNTIYF. CDR3 nucleotide sequence: TGTGCCAGCAGCTTGGGGTTCTCTGGAAACACCATATATTTT.

This clone has just a few counts. V and J are TRBV28 and TRBJ2-2, with D perhaps matching TRBD2 (5 bases). The germline gives CDR1 MDHEN, CDR2 SYDVKM. Deletions cut 2 bases from V and 1 base from J, with 8 bases between. The CDR3 consists of 15 residues. CDR3 DNA sequence: TGTGCCAGCAGTTTAGCGGGCCTGAACACCGGGGAGCTGTTTTTT. Translated: CASSLAGLNTGELFF.

This chain uses TRBV19 with TRBJ2-2, with D tentatively TRBD1 (6 bases). The CDR3 contains 14 residues. Between the trimmed V and J ends, which lost 8 bases and 8 bases, there was a span of 18 bases. Germline V gene data show CDR1 as LNHDA and CDR2 as SQIVND (reference sequence). CDR3 residues: CASRGRGRTGELFF. The CDR3 DNA reads TGTGCCAGTCGCGGCAGGGGTCGGACGGGGGAGCTGTTTTTT.

The V call is TRBV5-4, the J call TRBJ1-4; no clear D gene. The CDR3 spans 14 residues. In germline, CDR1 is SGHNT, CDR2 YYREEE (reference sequence). The germline V and J ends were trimmed by 2 bases and 5 bases, with 10 bases remaining between them. CDR3: CASSFGQRNEKLFF. CDR3 nucleotides: TGTGCCAGCAGCTTTGGCCAGCGGAATGAAAAACTGTTTTTT. Full variable domain (rest looked up from reference TRBV5-4 and TRBJ1-4): ETGVTQSPTHLIKTRGQQVTLRCSSQSGHNTVSWYQQALGQGPQFIFQYYREEENGRGNFPPRFSGLQFPNYSSELNVNALELDDSALYLCASSFGQRNEKLFFGSGTQLSVL.

This clone was seen just once. This chain connects TRBV28 to TRBJ2-1; 13 nucleotides align to TRBD2. CDR3 length equals 15 residues. The germline V gene has CDR1 MDHEN and CDR2 SYDVKM. Trimming removed 4 bases from V and 8 bases from J; junction bases left unmatched: 5. This chain's CDR3 is CASSSRTSGSDEQFF. CDR3 nucleotide sequence: TGTGCCAGCAGTTCCAGGACTAGCGGGAGTGATGAGCAGTTCTTC. The variable domain in full, completed from reference TRBV28 and TRBJ2-1, reads DVKVTQSSRYLVKRTGEKVFLECVQDMDHENMFWYRQDPGLGLRLIYFSYDVKMKEKGDIPEGYSVSREKKERFSLILESASTNQTSMYLCASSSRTSGSDEQFFGPGTRLTVL.

The CDR3 DNA reads TGCGCCAGCAGCGACAGCTCCGGGGCCAACGTCCTGACTTTC. Its protein is CASSDSSGANVLTF. The chain couples TRBV5-1 to TRBJ2-6; tentative D call: TRBD1 (5 bases). Germline CDR1 is SGHRS and CDR2 is YFSETQ. The CDR3 is made up of 14 amino acids. Trimming removed 4 bases at V and 4 bases at J, with 9 bases between.

The chain combines TRBV5-1 with TRBJ2-6, with TRBD2 matching over 7 bases. Germline CDR1 is SGHRS and CDR2 is YFSETQ. The CDR3 consists of 15 residues. The V and J ends lost 3 bases and 4 bases, in that order; junction bases with no gene match: 4. The CDR3 spells CASSWGGVGANVLTF. The CDR3 DNA reads as TGCGCCAGCAGCTGGGGAGGGGTCGGGGCCAACGTCCTGACTTTC.

The chain employs TRBV2 and TRBJ2-2, with D possibly being TRBD2 (5 bases). The CDR3 loop spans 15 amino acids. Trimming took off 10 bases at V and 1 base at J, with 16 bases between the two ends. Germline CDR1 SNHLY, CDR2 FYNNEI. The DNA for the CDR3 is TGTGCCACCACGAGACAAACTAGGAACACCGGGGAGCTGTTTTTT. Its translation is CATTRQTRNTGELFF.

The chain carries TRBV21-1 and TRBJ2-7; TRBD2, the D gene given by the table, was not confirmed from the DNA. TRBV21-1 is labeled a pseudogene. This CDR3 has 16 residues. This CDR3 is CASSKRGKRANYEQYF. CDR3 in DNA: TGTGCCAGCAGTAAAAGGGGCAAGCGGGCTAACTACGAGCAGTACTTC.

The chain uses TRBV19 and TRBJ2-3; 12 bases line up with TRBD2. The trim removed 5 bases at V and 6 bases at J, leaving 9 bases unmatched. Germline V gives CDR1 LNHDA, CDR2 SQIVND (reference sequence). The CDR3 is 16 amino acids. DNA for the CDR3: TGTGCCAGTAGTTTAGGACTAGCGGGAAGAACCGATACGCAGTATTTT. This codes for CASSLGLAGRTDTQYF.

The chain recombines TRBV5-1 with TRBJ2-1; 10 bases are shared with TRBD2. The CDR3 consists of 18 residues. Germline V CDR1 and CDR2: SGHRS, YFSETQ. Unmatched junction bases numbered 15, after V lost 0 bases and J lost 9 bases. This CDR3 is CASSLEPHRAQRGGEQFF. CDR3 bases: TGCGCCAGCAGCTTGGAACCCCACAGGGCCCAGCGGGGGGGTGAGCAGTTCTTC.

The CDR3 DNA is TGTGCCAGCAGCTCGCGGACTAGCGGAGCCTACGAGCAGTACTTC. Its protein is CASSSRTSGAYEQYF. J is TRBJ2-7 and V is TRBV5-4, with 10 bases that match TRBD2. Trimming took 3 bases from V and 2 from J; bases not matched to a gene: 5. CDR3 length: 15 amino acids. Germline values: CDR1 SGHNT, CDR2 YYREEE (reference sequence).

The V and J genes are TRBV7-6 and TRBJ2-6; D remains unclear. This CDR3 has 15 residues. V was clipped by 1 base and J by 0 bases, with 4 bases between them. Looked up from germline, CDR1 is SGHVS and CDR2 is FNYEAQ. The CDR3 DNA reads TGTGCCAGCAGCTTAGGTGGCTCTGGGGCCAACGTCCTGACTTTC. It encodes CASSLGGSGANVLTF. The whole variable domain, remainder taken from reference TRBV7-6 and TRBJ2-6, is GAGVSQSPRYKVTKRGQDVALRCDPISGHVSLYWYRQALGQGPEFLTYFNYEAQQDKSGLPNDRFSAERPEGSISTLTIQRTEQRDSAMYRCASSLGGSGANVLTFGAGSRLTVL.

The J gene is TRBJ2-1, the V gene TRBV6-6, with TRBD2 as a possible D gene (5 bases). Trimming pared 2 bases from V and 7 bases from J, leaving 12 bases between. The V gene's germline CDR1 is MNHNY and CDR2 SVGAGI (reference sequence). The CDR3 is 14 amino acids. The CDR3 bases are TGTGCCAGCAGTTACGAGCGGACGAGTAATGAGCAGTTCTTC. Protein product: CASSYERTSNEQFF.

The gene calls are TRBV28 and TRBJ1-2; D is uncertain. This CDR3 has 15 residues. The V and J ends lost 4 bases and 8 bases respectively, with 20 bases between them. In germline, CDR1 is MDHEN, CDR2 SYDVKM. The CDR3 DNA reads TGTGCCAGCAGTTCGCCTGGAAGGCTTGGGAGGGGCTACACCTTC. This encodes CASSSPGRLGRGYTF.

J is TRBJ1-5 and V is TRBV10-3; no definite D call. Trimming cost V 4 bases and J 0 bases, with 10 bases left between them. The germline CDR1 and CDR2 sequences are ENHRY and SYGVKD. This CDR3 has 15 residues. In DNA, the CDR3 is TGTGCCATCAGTGCATACGGACTTAGCAATCAGCCCCAGCATTTT. Its protein product is CAISAYGLSNQPQHF.

This sequence joins TRBV6-5 and TRBJ2-7; TRBD1 matches 10 bases. The V segment lost 6 bases and the J segment 2 bases; nucleotides outside the gene matches: 4. The CDR3 sequence is 14 residues long. Germline loops: CDR1 MNHEY, CDR2 SVGAGI. CDR3 residues: CASRRQGAAYEQYF. The CDR3 DNA reads as TGTGCCAGCAGGAGACAGGGGGCGGCCTACGAGCAGTACTTC.

This clone was seen just once. This chain joins TRBV5-6 and TRBJ1-2; no clear D gene. The ends were cut back, 1 base at V and 6 bases at J, with 10 bases in the middle. Per the germline V gene, CDR1 is SGHDT and CDR2 is YYEEEE. The CDR3 is made up of 13 amino acids. CDR3 DNA sequence: TGTGCCAGCAGCTTGTGGCAGAACCATGGCTACACCTTC. It specifies CASSLWQNHGYTF.

The chain recombines TRBV7-9 with TRBJ2-2; TRBD1 matches at 7 bases. The CDR3 runs 15 residues. Germline V gives CDR1 SEHNR, CDR2 FQNEAQ (reference sequence). The V gene end was trimmed by 2 bases and the J gene end by 5 bases; junction bases not matched to a gene: 5. CDR3 DNA: TGTGCCAGCAGCTTATTCGAGGACAGGACCGGGGAGCTGTTTTTT. Translated, it gives CASSLFEDRTGELFF.

The V gene is TRBV5-1, the J gene TRBJ1-2, with D possibly being TRBD1 (5 bases). Trimming stripped 4 bases from V and 4 bases from J, with 20 bases between. Germline V CDR1 and CDR2: SGHRS, YFSETQ. The CDR3 is 16 amino acids. DNA of the CDR3: TGCGCCAGCAGCGCCCGCACCGGGACGTCGGGCTATGGCTACACCTTC. Protein sequence: CASSARTGTSGYGYTF.